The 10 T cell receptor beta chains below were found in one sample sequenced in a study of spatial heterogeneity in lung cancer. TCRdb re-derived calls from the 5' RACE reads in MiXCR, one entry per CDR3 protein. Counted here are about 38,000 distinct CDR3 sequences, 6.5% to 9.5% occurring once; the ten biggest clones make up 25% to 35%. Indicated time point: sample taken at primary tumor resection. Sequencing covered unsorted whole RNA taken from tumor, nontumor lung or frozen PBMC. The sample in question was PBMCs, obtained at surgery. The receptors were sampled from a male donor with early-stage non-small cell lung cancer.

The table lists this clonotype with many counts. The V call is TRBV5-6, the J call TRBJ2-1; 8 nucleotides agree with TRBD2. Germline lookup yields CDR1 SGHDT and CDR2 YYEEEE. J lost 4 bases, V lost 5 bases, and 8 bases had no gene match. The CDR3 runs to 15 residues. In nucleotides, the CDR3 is TGTGCCAGCAGTCCTCCGGGACTAGAATACAATGAGCAGTTCTTC. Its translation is CASSPPGLEYNEQFF.

The DNA for the CDR3 is TGTGCCAGCAGCCTACTAATACTGGGGGGAAACACCATATATTTT. Its translation: CASSLLILGGNTIYF. The chain joins TRBV7-2 to TRBJ1-3; D not resolved. This CDR3 is 15 amino acids long. V gave up 5 bases and J gave up 4 bases, with 15 bases separating them. Germline CDR1 is SGHTA and CDR2 is FQGNSA.

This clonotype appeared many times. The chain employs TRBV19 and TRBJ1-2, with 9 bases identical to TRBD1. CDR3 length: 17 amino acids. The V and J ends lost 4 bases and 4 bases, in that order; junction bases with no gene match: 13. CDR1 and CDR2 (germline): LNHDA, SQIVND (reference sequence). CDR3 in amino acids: CASSSLLGTGSGYGYTF. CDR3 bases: TGTGCCAGTAGTAGCCTACTCGGGACAGGGTCTGGCTATGGCTACACCTTC.

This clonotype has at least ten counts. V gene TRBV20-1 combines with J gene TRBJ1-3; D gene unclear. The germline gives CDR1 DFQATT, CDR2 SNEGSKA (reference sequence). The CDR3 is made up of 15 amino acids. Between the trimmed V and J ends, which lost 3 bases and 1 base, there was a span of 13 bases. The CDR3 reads CSARPRRASGNTIYF. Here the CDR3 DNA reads TGCAGTGCTAGGCCCCGTAGAGCGTCTGGAAACACCATATATTTT.

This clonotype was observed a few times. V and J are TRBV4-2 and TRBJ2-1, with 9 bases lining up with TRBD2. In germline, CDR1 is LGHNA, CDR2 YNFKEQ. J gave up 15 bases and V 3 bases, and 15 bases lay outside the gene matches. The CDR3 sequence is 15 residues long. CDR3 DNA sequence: TGTGCCAGCAGCCAGAGGAGACTAGCGGATCAACCTCGGTTCTTC. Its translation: CASSQRRLADQPRFF.

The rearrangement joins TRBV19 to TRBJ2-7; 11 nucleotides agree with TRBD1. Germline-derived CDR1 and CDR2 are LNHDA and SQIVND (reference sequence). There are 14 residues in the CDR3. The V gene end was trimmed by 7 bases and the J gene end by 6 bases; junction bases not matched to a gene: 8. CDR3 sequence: CASTRGQGVSEQYF. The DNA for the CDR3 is TGTGCCAGTACCCGGGGACAGGGGGTTTCCGAGCAGTACTTC. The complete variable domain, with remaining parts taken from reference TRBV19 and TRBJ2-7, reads DGGITQSPKYLFRKEGQNVTLSCEQNLNHDAMYWYRQDPGQGLRLIYYSQIVNDFQKGDIAEGYSVSREKKESFPLTVTSAQKNPTAFYLCASTRGQGVSEQYFGPGTRLTVT.

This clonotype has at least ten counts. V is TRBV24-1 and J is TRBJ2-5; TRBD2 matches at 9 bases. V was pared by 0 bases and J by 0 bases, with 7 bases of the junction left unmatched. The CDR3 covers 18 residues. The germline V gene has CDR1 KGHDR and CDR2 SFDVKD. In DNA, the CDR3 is TGTGCCACCAGTGATTTGCGAGGCGGGAGGGTGAACCAAGAGACCCAGTACTTC. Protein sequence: CATSDLRGGRVNQETQYF.

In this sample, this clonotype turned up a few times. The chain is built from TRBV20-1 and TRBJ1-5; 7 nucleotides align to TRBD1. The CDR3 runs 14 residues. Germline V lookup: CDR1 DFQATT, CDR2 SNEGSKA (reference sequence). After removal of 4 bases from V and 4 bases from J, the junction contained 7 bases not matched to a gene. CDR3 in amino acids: CSANPVRGNQPQHF. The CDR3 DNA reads TGCAGTGCTAACCCCGTCAGGGGGAATCAGCCCCAGCATTTT.

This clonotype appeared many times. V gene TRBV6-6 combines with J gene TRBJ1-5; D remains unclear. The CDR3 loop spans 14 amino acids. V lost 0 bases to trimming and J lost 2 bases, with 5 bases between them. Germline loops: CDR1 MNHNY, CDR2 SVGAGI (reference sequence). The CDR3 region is CASSYSDGNQPQHF. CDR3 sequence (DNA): TGTGCCAGCAGTTACTCCGACGGCAATCAGCCCCAGCATTTT.

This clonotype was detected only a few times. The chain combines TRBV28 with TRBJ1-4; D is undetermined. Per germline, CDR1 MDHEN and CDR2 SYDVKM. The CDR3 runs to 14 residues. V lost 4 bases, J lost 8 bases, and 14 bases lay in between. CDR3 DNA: TGTGCCAGCAGTTCGGGGTCGTTTGGAGAAAAACTGTTTTTT. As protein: CASSSGSFGEKLFF.